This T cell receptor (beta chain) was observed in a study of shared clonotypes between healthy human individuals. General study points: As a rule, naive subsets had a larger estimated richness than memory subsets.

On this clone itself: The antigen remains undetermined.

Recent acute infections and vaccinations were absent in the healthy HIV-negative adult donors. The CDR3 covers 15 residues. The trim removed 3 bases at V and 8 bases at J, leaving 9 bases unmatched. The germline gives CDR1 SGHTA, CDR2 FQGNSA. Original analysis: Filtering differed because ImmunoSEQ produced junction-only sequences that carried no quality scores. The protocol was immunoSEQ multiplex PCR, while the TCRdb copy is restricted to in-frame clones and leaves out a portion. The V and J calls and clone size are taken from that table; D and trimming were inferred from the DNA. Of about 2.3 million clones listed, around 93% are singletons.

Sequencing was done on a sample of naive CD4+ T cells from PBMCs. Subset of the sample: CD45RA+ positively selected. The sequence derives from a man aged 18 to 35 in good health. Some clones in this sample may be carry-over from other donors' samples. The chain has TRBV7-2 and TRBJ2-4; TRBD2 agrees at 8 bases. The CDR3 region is CASSFPLAGRDIQYF. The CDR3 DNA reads TGTGCCAGCAGCTTCCCCTTAGCGGGAAGGGACATTCAGTACTTC.